A selection of T cell receptor beta chains follows, all from one sample in a study of T cell changes during pregnancy in multiple sclerosis. Sequenced by immunoSEQ multiplex PCR; TCRdb stores in-frame clones only, minus some. The sample shows 40,000 or so clones, roughly 90% of them seen only once. Sequencing was performed on CD4+ T cells from peripheral blood mononuclear cells, taken before pregnancy. These receptors came from a female donor with multiple sclerosis, enrolled in a pregnancy study. Each CDR3 is given with its conserved first and last residue. A D gene is named only where the DNA matches it firmly. Where a row states a size, it is once, few, many or the class of an expanded clone; other rows omit it.

d_call clone_size j_call v_call cdr3_nt cdr3_aa
TRBD1 NA TRBJ1-4 TRBV4-3 TGCGCCAGCAGCCCGACCCCAGGGACAGCAACTAATGAAAAACTGTTTTTT CASSPTPGTATNEKLFF
NA NA TRBJ2-5 TRBV7-2 TGTGCCAGCAGGCGGGGGTTGTCAGGGGGCGGTGAGACCCAGTACTTC CASRRGLSGGGETQYF
TRBD2 once TRBJ2-1 TRBV14 TGTGCCAGCAGCCCTAGGTTAGGTCGGTTTGCGGGGGTTGAGCAGTTCTTC CASSPRLGRFAGVEQFF
TRBD1 NA TRBJ2-5 TRBV7-7 TGTGCTAGCGGGACAGGGGTTGAAGAGACCCAGTACTTC CASGTGVEETQYF
NA NA TRBJ1-1 TRBV5-1 TGCGCCAGCAGCTTGGAGGGGGTTTCCACTGAAGCTTTCTTT CASSLEGVSTEAFF
NA NA TRBJ1-6 TRBV2 TGTGCCAGCAGTAACCAGGGTAATTCACCCCTCCACTTT CASSNQGNSPLHF
TRBD1 NA TRBJ1-2 TRBV5-4 TGTGCCAGCAGCCCAGGGGGCTGGAAAGGAAACTATGGCTACACCTTC CASSPGGWKGNYGYTF
TRBD2 NA TRBJ2-3 TRBV6-6 TGTGCCAGCAGTTACGGGACTAGCGGGGGCTCAACGCAGTATTTT CASSYGTSGGSTQYF
NA NA TRBJ2-7 TRBV5-1 TGCGCCAGCAGCTTGGGAGACTTCTCTCCCTACGAGCAGTACTTC CASSLGDFSPYEQYF
TRBD2 NA TRBJ2-4 TRBV6-5 TGTGCCAGCAGTTACTCCTGGCTAGCGGGAGAGTACTTC CASSYSWLAGEYF
TRBD1 NA TRBJ1-5 TRBV19 TGTGCCAGTAGTATAGGCAGAAAGACAGGGTTCTATCAGCCCCAGCATTTT CASSIGRKTGFYQPQHF
NA NA TRBJ1-5 TRBV6-6 TGTGCCAGCAGTTACCTCCAACAGGGTAGCAATCAGCCCCAGCATTTT CASSYLQQGSNQPQHF
NA NA TRBJ2-7 TRBV7-2 TGTGCCAGCAGCCAAGGAGTGAGCTCCTACGAGCAGTACTTC CASSQGVSSYEQYF
NA NA TRBJ1-4 TRBV28 TGTGCCAGCAGACTCCTCGCAGGGGCGGGTAATGAAAAACTGTTTTTT CASRLLAGAGNEKLFF
TRBD2 NA TRBJ2-2 TRBV7-3 TGTGCCAGCAAACGCGGGGGGGCCAATGGGGAGCTGTTTTTT CASKRGGANGELFF
NA NA TRBJ2-5 TRBV29-1 TGCAGCCCCGAGGTGGGGCAGGTCAATCAAGAGACCCAGTACTTC CSPEVGQVNQETQYF
NA NA TRBJ1-1 TRBV7-2 TGTGCCAGCAGATTACAGGGGAACACTGAAGCTTTCTTT CASRLQGNTEAFF
NA NA TRBJ1-1 TRBV5-1 TGCGCCAGCAGCTTGGACGGGAAGAACACTGAAGCTTTCTTT CASSLDGKNTEAFF
NA NA TRBJ2-1 TRBV23-1 TGCGCCAGCAGTCGAGCCCTCCGTAAGGGGGACAAAGCCTACAATGAGCAGTTCTTC CASSRALRKGDKAYNEQFF
NA NA TRBJ1-6 TRBV19 TGTGCCAGTAGCGCTAGTGGTTCTGGGTCACCCCTCCACTTT CASSASGSGSPLHF
NA NA TRBJ2-3 TRBV5-1 TGCGCCAGCAGCGTGGGACTCTCAACCTTCACAGATACGCAGTATTTT CASSVGLSTFTDTQYF
NA NA TRBJ1-2 TRBV28 TGTGCCAGCAGTCTATTCTACCGACAAGCTTATGACTACACCTTC CASSLFYRQAYDYTF
NA NA TRBJ1-3 TRBV5-1 TGCGCCAGCAGTTCGGACAGCCACCCTGGAAACACCATATATTTT CASSSDSHPGNTIYF
NA NA TRBJ1-5 TRBV27 TGTGCCAGCAGTTTGCGGGATAGCAATCAGCCCCAGCATTTT CASSLRDSNQPQHF
NA NA TRBJ2-3 TRBV7-9 TGTGCCAGCAGCTTATGGGGGGAGCCCGGGTCAGATACGCAGTATTTT CASSLWGEPGSDTQYF
TRBD1 NA TRBJ1-1 TRBV25-1 TGTGCCAGCAGTGATTGGACAGGGGACACTGAAGCTTTCTTT CASSDWTGDTEAFF
NA NA TRBJ2-2 TRBV29-1 TGCAGCGTTGCGATCGACATGAACACCGGGGAGCTGTTTTTT CSVAIDMNTGELFF
TRBD2 few TRBJ2-5 TRBV4-1 TGCGCCAGCAGCCAAGAGGGTAGCGGGGGGTCTGTACGCCAAGAGACCCAGTACTTC CASSQEGSGGSVRQETQYF